The 32 T cell receptor beta chains below all came from one sample that was sequenced in a study of CD8+CD57+ T cells in acquired aplastic anemia (dated by TCRdb to between 2017 and 2018). Sequenced using an Illumina HiSeq 2000. Genomic DNA served as template for TCR beta VDJ combination and CDR3 sequence profiling. Through fastp at Q25 and MiXCR, TCRdb rebuilt clones from the public reads, retaining in-frame beta chains. One record per CDR3 amino acid sequence lists the most common genes and DNA. The table for this sample lists 180,000 or so distinct CDR3 sequences; less than 60% of them were counted only once. Roughly 2% of the sample lies in the top ten. Flow cytometry had shown CD8+CD57+ cell expansion in the patients selected for sequencing. The source material was sorted CD4+, CD8+, or CD8+CD57+ T cells (not recorded which) from PBMCs. The receptors come from a human donor with aplastic anemia.

The genes are TRBV5-1 and TRBJ2-2; TRBD1 agrees at 7 bases. The germline V gene encodes CDR1 SGHRS and CDR2 YFSETQ. CDR3 length: 14 amino acids. V dropped 5 bases and J dropped 8; count of bases not matched to a gene: 9. The CDR3 DNA is TGCGCCAGCAGGGGACAGCCGCCCACGGGGGAGCTGTTTTTT. Its translation is CASRGQPPTGELFF.

The chain has TRBV10-1 and TRBJ2-6, with D perhaps TRBD1 or TRBD2 (5 bases each). Trimming removed 4 bases from V and 1 base from J, with 17 bases in between. From germline, CDR1 is WNHNN and CDR2 SYGVQD (reference sequence). The CDR3 covers 18 residues. DNA of the CDR3: TGCGCCAGCAGTGTAGGTCAGGGTAGGACTTCTGGGGCCAACGTCCTGACTTTC. Its translation: CASSVGQGRTSGANVLTF.

This clonotype was counted at least ten times. The chain combines TRBV24-1 with TRBJ2-3; a possible D gene is TRBD2 (7 bases). Deletions cut 9 bases from V and 1 base from J, with 16 bases between. Germline V gives CDR1 KGHDR, CDR2 SFDVKD. This CDR3 region has 15 residues. The chain's CDR3 is CATQMGGRGTDTQYF. CDR3 bases: TGTGCCACCCAGATGGGGGGGCGGGGCACAGATACGCAGTATTTT.

This clonotype was picked up many times. V usage is TRBV13 and J usage is TRBJ2-3, with TRBD2 matching 9 bases. CDR3 size: 16 residues. Trimming removed 2 bases from V and 1 base from J; junction bases left unmatched: 4. CDR1 is PRHDT, CDR2 FYEKMQ, per germline (reference sequence). As DNA, the CDR3 is TGTGCCAGCAGCTTAAATCTAGCGGGGCGCACAGATACGCAGTATTTT. Its translation: CASSLNLAGRTDTQYF. The variable domain in full, completed from reference TRBV13 and TRBJ2-3, reads AAGVIQSPRHLIKEKRETATLKCYPIPRHDTVYWYQQGPGQDPQFLISFYEKMQSDKGSIPDRFSAQQFSDYHSELNMSSLELGDSALYFCASSLNLAGRTDTQYFGPGTRLTVL.

Comment on this clonotype: A read error may account for a junction end that differs from germline. The V gene is TRBV7-7, the J gene TRBJ2-5; TRBD2 matches 7 bases. This CDR3 has 14 amino acids. Germline CDR1 and CDR2: SSHAT and FNYEAQ (reference sequence). This chain's CDR3 is CASSLGNGEGTQYF. The CDR3 nucleotides read TGTGCTAGCAGCTTAGGCAATGGGGAGGGGACCCAGTACTTC.

This clonotype was detected many times. V gene TRBV7-6 combines with J gene TRBJ1-3, with D uncertain. The CDR3 sequence is 14 residues long. The V end was cut by 4 bases, the J end by 0 bases, with 7 bases between. Per germline, CDR1 SGHVS and CDR2 FNYEAQ. CDR3 DNA: TGTGCCAGCAGCTCCCACGTCTCTGGAAACACCATATATTTT. Residues: CASSSHVSGNTIYF.

The V call is TRBV15, the J call TRBJ1-1; 7 bases are a match to TRBD1. The CDR3 has 14 residues. V was clipped by 7 bases and J by 2 bases; unmatched bases: 7. Germline V lookup: CDR1 LNHNV, CDR2 YYDKDF (reference sequence). CDR3 sequence: CATNPGQRNTEAFF. DNA for the CDR3: TGTGCCACCAACCCGGGACAGCGAAACACTGAAGCTTTCTTT.

The sample holds many counts of this clonotype. The chain links TRBV5-1 to TRBJ2-7; TRBD2 might be the D (5 bases). CDR3 size: 16 residues. Per the germline V gene, CDR1 is SGHRS and CDR2 is YFSETQ. Trimming took 4 bases from V and 7 from J, leaving 24 bases between them. The CDR3 protein is CASSPNPNSSPGEQYF. The CDR3 DNA sequence: TGCGCCAGCAGCCCTAACCCGAATTCAAGTCCGGGAGAGCAGTACTTC.

This clonotype occurred once. A much more abundant neighbour one base away suggests this may be a read error. This rearrangement joins TRBV7-3 to TRBJ1-4; 8 bases are a match to TRBD1. Germline-derived CDR1 and CDR2 are SGHTA and FQGTGA. This CDR3 spans 14 amino acids. As DNA, the CDR3 is TGTGCCAGCAGCTTACAGGGGGCTTTTGAAAAACCGTTTTTT. Amino acids: CASSLQGAFEKPFF.

This chain uses TRBV24-1 with TRBJ2-5; TRBD1 aligns across 9 bases. Germline-derived CDR1 and CDR2 are KGHDR and SFDVKD. CDR3 length: 14 residues. After removal of 1 base from V and 5 bases from J, the junction contained 1 base not matched to a gene. The CDR3 DNA sequence: TGTGCCACCAGTGATTTAGACAGGGGGGAGACCCAGTACTTC. Translated, it gives CATSDLDRGETQYF.

As to this clonotype: A much more abundant neighbour one base away suggests this may be a read error. The chain is built from TRBV6-4 and TRBJ2-2; no reliable D call. CDR3 length: 13 amino acids. Trimming took 2 bases from V and 7 from J, leaving 8 bases between them. Germline lookup yields CDR1 MRHNA and CDR2 SNTAGT. Here the CDR3 reads CASSDTDLGELFF. The CDR3 region has the DNA TGTGCCAGCAGTGACACGGACCTCGGGGAGCTGTTTTTT.

J is TRBJ1-2 and V is TRBV2; TRBD1 matches at 7 bases. J was trimmed by 3 bases and V by 5 bases; bases with no gene match: 9. CDR3 length equals 15 residues. Germline assignment: CDR1 SNHLY and CDR2 FYNNEI. The CDR3 region is CASSLSRRGDYGYTF. CDR3 DNA sequence: TGTGCCAGCAGTTTAAGTCGCAGGGGGGACTATGGCTACACCTTC.

A few counts support this clonotype. The chain couples TRBV19 to TRBJ2-3; possible D gene TRBD2, 5 bases. Trimming shortened V by 3 bases and J by 5 bases, and 12 bases separated the two germline ends. The CDR3 totals 14 residues. Germline V gene data show CDR1 as LNHDA and CDR2 as SQIVND (reference sequence). CDR3 sequence (DNA): TGTGCCAGTAGTATGGGCGGGCGGCTAGATACGCAGTATTTT. Amino acids: CASSMGGRLDTQYF.

This clonotype was seen repeatedly, ten times or more. V and J are TRBV6-2 or TRBV6-3 and TRBJ2-1; D unclear. The V gene lost 9 bases and the J gene lost 0 bases, with 15 bases spanning the gap. This CDR3 contains 15 residues. CDR1 and CDR2 from the germline V gene are MNHEY and SVGEGT. This chain's CDR3 is CASRDEWSSYNEQFF. CDR3 DNA: TGTGCCAGTAGAGACGAGTGGAGCTCCTACAATGAGCAGTTCTTC.

In this sample, this clonotype turned up a few times. The rearrangement links TRBV20-1 to TRBJ2-7; 7 positions agree with TRBD2. Trimming at V came to 6 bases and at J to 4 bases, leaving 15 bases not matched to a gene. This CDR3 spans 15 amino acids. CDR1 and CDR2 (germline): DFQATT, SNEGSKA (reference sequence). Here the CDR3 reads CSASGRRGGSYEQYF. CDR3 nucleotides: TGCAGTGCCAGTGGGAGGCGTGGCGGGAGTTACGAGCAGTACTTC.

There are many counts of this clonotype. The chain employs TRBV5-1 and TRBJ2-1, with 7 bases that match TRBD1. With V trimmed by 4 bases and J by 4 bases, 5 bases remained unmatched. In germline, CDR1 is SGHRS, CDR2 YFSETQ. This CDR3 spans 14 amino acids. The CDR3 bases are TGCGCCAGCAGCACGGGACAGAATTACAATGAGCAGTTCTTC. Protein: CASSTGQNYNEQFF.

This clonotype showed up just once. The chain has TRBV24-1 and TRBJ2-7; 7 bases are a match to TRBD1. The germline V gene encodes CDR1 KGHDR and CDR2 SFDVKD. This CDR3 region has 14 residues. Trimming cost V 9 bases and J 7 bases; bases outside gene matches: 14. This CDR3 is CATSGQPSFNEQYF. CDR3 DNA: TGTGCCACCTCGGGACAGCCCTCCTTCAATGAGCAGTACTTC.

The chain recombines TRBV10-3 with TRBJ1-4; no reliable D call. Trimming cost V 1 base and J 0 bases, with 6 bases left between them. Per germline, CDR1 ENHRY and CDR2 SYGVKD. The CDR3 has 15 residues. The CDR3 loop reads CAISEFGTTNEKLFF. In nucleotides, the CDR3 is TGTGCCATCAGTGAGTTTGGTACAACTAATGAAAAACTGTTTTTT.

V is TRBV20-1 and J is TRBJ2-7; 13 bases align to TRBD2. From germline, CDR1 is DFQATT and CDR2 SNEGSKA (reference sequence). The CDR3 has 15 amino acids. Trimming took 5 bases from V and 2 from J; bases not matched to a gene: 6. CDR3 sequence reads: CSAWTSGSEAYEQYF. CDR3 DNA: TGCAGTGCTTGGACTAGCGGGAGCGAAGCCTACGAGCAGTACTTC.

This clonotype was seen a single time. The chain links TRBV20-1 to TRBJ2-1; TRBD2 matches at 11 bases. CDR1 and CDR2 from the germline V gene are DFQATT and SNEGSKA (reference sequence). CDR3 size: 14 residues. Trimming cost V 5 bases and J 4 bases; bases outside gene matches: 4. CDR3 in DNA: TGCAGTGCTCCTCGGACTAGCGGGTACAATGAGCAGTTCTTC. It yields the protein CSAPRTSGYNEQFF.

The chain is built from TRBV29-1 and TRBJ2-5; D gene ambiguous. Between the trimmed V and J ends, which lost 0 bases and 3 bases, there was a span of 14 bases. The CDR3 extends over 15 amino acids. Per germline, CDR1 SQVTM and CDR2 ANQGSEA. CDR3 in amino acids: CSVEDRHRDEETQYF. The CDR3 bases are TGCAGCGTTGAAGATCGTCATCGAGATGAAGAGACCCAGTACTTC.

Regarding this clonotype: A much larger clone differs by one base, so this may be a read error. CDR3 region: CASSFRRVDDEQIF. The CDR3, as DNA: TGTGCCAGCAGCTTCCGCAGGGTTGACGATGAGCAGATCTTC. The chain couples TRBV11-2 to TRBJ2-1, with a weak D call TRBD1 (5 bases). The CDR3 is made up of 14 amino acids. Germline CDR1 SGHAT, CDR2 FQNNGV.

The chain has TRBV15 and TRBJ1-4, with TRBD1 identical over 9 bases. J lost 0 bases, V lost 0 bases, and 2 bases had no gene match. In germline, CDR1 is LNHNV, CDR2 YYDKDF (reference sequence). CDR3 length: 17 amino acids. The CDR3 DNA is TGTGCCACCAGCAGAGAGGGACAGGGTGCAACTAATGAAAAACTGTTTTTT. As protein: CATSREGQGATNEKLFF. Full variable domain (rest looked up from reference TRBV15 and TRBJ1-4): DAMVIQNPRYQVTQFGKPVTLSCSQTLNHNVMYWYQQKSSQAPKLLFHYYDKDFNNEADTPDNFQSRRPNTSFCFLDIRSPGLGDTAMYLCATSREGQGATNEKLFFGSGTQLSVL.

The chain joins TRBV29-1 to TRBJ2-4; 11 bases fit TRBD1. Germline CDR1 reads SQVTM; CDR2 reads ANQGSEA. Trimming took 4 bases from V and 6 from J; bases not matched to a gene: 2. The CDR3 is made up of 13 amino acids. CDR3 sequence reads: CSVVGTGGNIQYF. DNA of the CDR3: TGCAGCGTTGTAGGGACAGGGGGAAACATTCAGTACTTC.

The chain combines TRBV7-8 with TRBJ2-7, with D possibly being TRBD2 (5 bases). The germline CDR1 and CDR2 sequences are SGHVS and FQNEAQ. Deletions cut 2 bases from V and 0 bases from J, with 8 bases between. The CDR3 spans 14 residues. The CDR3 sequence: CASSLIEGSYEQYF. DNA of the CDR3: TGTGCCAGCAGCTTAATCGAGGGCTCCTACGAGCAGTACTTC.

This clonotype was picked up a small number of times. DNA of the CDR3: TGTGCCAGCAGCCAAGTCCCGGGCCGATCTAATGAAAAACTGTTTTTT. Translating it yields CASSQVPGRSNEKLFF. The V call is TRBV3-1, the J call TRBJ1-4; D is unclear. The CDR3 runs to 16 residues. V was shortened by 1 base and J by 3 bases, with 12 bases between the two germline ends. Germline values: CDR1 LGHDT, CDR2 YNNKEL (reference sequence). The full variable domain, in which reference TRBV3-1 and TRBJ1-4 provide the parts outside the CDR3, is DTAVSQTPKYLVTQMGNDKSIKCEQNLGHDTMYWYKQDSKKFLKIMFSYNNKELIINETVPNRFSPKSPDKAHLNLHINSLELGDSAVYFCASSQVPGRSNEKLFFGSGTQLSVL.

The chain joins TRBV7-8 to TRBJ2-7; 9 bases are shared with TRBD1. Losses at the gene ends were 5 bases for V and 0 bases for J; bases not matched to a gene: 11. This CDR3 spans 17 amino acids. In germline, CDR1 is SGHVS, CDR2 FQNEAQ. The CDR3 region has the DNA TGTGCCAGCAGCGTGAGTTCCGGGACAGGGATCTCCTACGAGCAGTACTTC. Residues: CASSVSSGTGISYEQYF.

The table lists this clonotype with a few counts. The J gene is TRBJ1-2, the V gene TRBV29-1; TRBD1 agrees at 7 bases. Trimming cost V 4 bases and J 8 bases; bases outside gene matches: 10. Germline V lookup: CDR1 SQVTM, CDR2 ANQGSEA. The CDR3 is 13 amino acids. The CDR3 reads CSVGPTGVSGYTF. For the CDR3, the DNA is TGCAGCGTTGGCCCTACAGGGGTAAGCGGCTACACCTTC.

The rearrangement links TRBV11-2 to TRBJ2-6, with TRBD1 identical over 8 bases. CDR3 length: 18 residues. J lost 3 bases, V lost 0 bases, and 7 bases had no gene match. Germline V gene data show CDR1 as SGHAT and CDR2 as FQNNGV. CDR3 region: CASSLDLAGGGGANVLTF. The CDR3 bases are TGTGCCAGCAGCTTAGATCTGGCAGGGGGCGGTGGGGCCAACGTCCTGACTTTC.

J is TRBJ1-2 and V is TRBV20-1, with D possibly being TRBD1 (5 bases). Germline lookup yields CDR1 DFQATT and CDR2 SNEGSKA (reference sequence). This CDR3 has 16 residues. Trimming took 0 bases from V and 4 from J, leaving 18 bases between them. This CDR3 is CSARERRDGGAYGYTF. The CDR3 bases are TGCAGTGCTAGAGAAAGAAGGGATGGAGGGGCCTATGGCTACACCTTC.

Ten or more counts support this clonotype. This rearrangement joins TRBV4-2 to TRBJ2-7, with TRBD2 identical over 11 bases. Germline CDR1 and CDR2: LGHNA and YNFKEQ. The junction had 7 bases not matched to a gene; V was cut back by 4 bases and J by 2 bases. This CDR3 contains 16 residues. This chain's CDR3 is CASSREVAGGAYEQYF. The DNA for the CDR3 is TGTGCCAGCAGCCGTGAGGTAGCGGGGGGGGCCTACGAGCAGTACTTC.

V and J are TRBV5-1 and TRBJ2-1; D might be TRBD1 or TRBD2, each matching 6 bases. CDR3 length equals 16 residues. Trimming took 1 base from V and 5 from J, leaving 16 bases between them. Germline CDR1 SGHRS, CDR2 YFSETQ. Here the CDR3 DNA reads TGCGCCAGCAGCTTGTGGGGGGCCGCCAGGGACAATGAGCAGTTCTTC. Residues: CASSLWGAARDNEQFF.